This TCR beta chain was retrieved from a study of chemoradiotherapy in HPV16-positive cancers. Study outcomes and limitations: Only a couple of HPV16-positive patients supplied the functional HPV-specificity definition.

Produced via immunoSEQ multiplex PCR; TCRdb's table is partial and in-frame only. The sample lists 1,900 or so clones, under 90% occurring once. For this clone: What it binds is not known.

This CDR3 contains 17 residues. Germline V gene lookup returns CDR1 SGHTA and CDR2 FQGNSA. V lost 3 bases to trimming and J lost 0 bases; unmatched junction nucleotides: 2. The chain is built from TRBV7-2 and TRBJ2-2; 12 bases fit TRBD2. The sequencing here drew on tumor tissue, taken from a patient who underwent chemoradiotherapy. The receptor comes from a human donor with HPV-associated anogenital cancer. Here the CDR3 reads CASSFRTSGTNTGELFF. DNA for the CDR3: TGTGCCAGCAGCTTCAGGACTAGCGGGACGAACACCGGGGAGCTGTTTTTT.